This entry is about one T cell receptor (beta chain). The antigen is undetermined. Those who donated were healthy bone marrow donors. The germline V gene encodes CDR1 SQVTM and CDR2 ANQGSEA. The CDR3 loop spans 13 amino acids. V was clipped by 5 bases and J by 5 bases, with 15 bases between them. The PCR ran on 60 Vbeta and 13 Jbeta primers. Clones were read by immunoSEQ multiplex PCR, and TCRdb kept only the in-frame ones, dropping some. This table holds about 97,000 clones, less than 9.5% found once. The data were taken from a study of cytomegalovirus exposure and HLA in healthy donors. General study findings and limits: Segments of the TCR beta V type were, in most cases, productive about 90% or about 30% of the time in an earlier analysis. TCR beta V- and J-gene trimming, according to a later analysis, was linked to a missense DCLRE1C variant.

The chain carries TRBV29-1 and TRBJ1-1, with D possibly TRBD1 on 6 matching bases. The receptor was isolated from a man aged 45-65 years in good health and CMV-seropositive. The sequenced sample was PBMCs. The CDR3 DNA follows: TGCAGCGTTTCTTGGGGACACGCAACTGAAGCTTTCTTT. Its protein is CSVSWGHATEAFF. The variable domain in full, completed from reference TRBV29-1 and TRBJ1-1, reads SAVISQKPSRDICQRGTSLTIQCQVDSQVTMMFWYRQQPGQSLTLIATANQGSEATYESGFVIDKFPISRPNLTFSTLTVSNMSPEDSSIYLCSVSWGHATEAFFGQGTRLTVV.